The 7 T cell receptor beta chains given below trace back to one sample, sequenced in a study of blood T cell repertoires in COVID-19. The repertoire was sequenced with immunoSEQ multiplex PCR; TCRdb's copy has only in-frame clones and lacks some. The sample records approximately 220,000 clones, approximately 84% being singletons. The sequencing sample was made of peripheral blood. The origin of the receptors is a woman between 25 and 40 years old who had recovered from COVID-19.

The chain links TRBV3-1 (or the pseudogene TRBV3-2) to TRBJ2-5, with D possibly being TRBD1 (5 bases). CDR3 length: 13 amino acids. V lost 4 bases, J lost 5 bases, and 11 bases lay in between. Germline values: CDR1 LGHDT, CDR2 YNNKEL (reference sequence). The chain's CDR3 is CASSRQPRETQYF. For the CDR3, the DNA is TGTGCCAGCAGCCGACAGCCGAGGGAGACCCAGTACTTC.

The rearrangement joins TRBV15 to TRBJ2-1; tentatively, D is TRBD1 (7 bases). Germline CDR1 reads LNHNV; CDR2 reads YYDKDF (reference sequence). The V end lost 5 bases, the J end lost 7 bases, and 21 bases lay between the germline ends. The CDR3 runs to 16 residues. The CDR3 DNA is TGTGCCACCAGCTCCCGGTTGCGGGACAGTGGGAATGAGCAGTTCTTC. It is translated as CATSSRLRDSGNEQFF.

This clone was seen once. The chain joins TRBV7-9 to TRBJ2-7; no definite D call. Germline CDR1 and CDR2: SEHNR and FQNEAQ (reference sequence). The V and J ends lost 5 bases and 5 bases respectively, with 16 bases between them. There are 14 residues in the CDR3. CDR3 loop: CASSLPGRSDEQYF. Written as DNA, the CDR3 is TGTGCCAGCAGCCTCCCGGGTCGGAGCGACGAGCAGTACTTC.

This clone has just a few counts. The V call is TRBV6-1, the J call TRBJ1-2; TRBD1 agrees at 9 bases. Germline values: CDR1 MNHNS, CDR2 SASEGT. This CDR3 comprises 15 residues. Losses at the gene ends were 3 bases for V and 2 bases for J; bases not matched to a gene: 4. The CDR3 nucleotides are TGTGCCAGCAGTGAGGTGGGACAGGGAAACTATGGCTACACCTTC. The encoded protein is CASSEVGQGNYGYTF.

This clone came up once. The rearrangement uses TRBV21-1 and TRBJ2-5; TRBD2, the table's D call, lacks a check against the DNA. TRBV21-1 is a listed pseudogene. This CDR3 spans 14 amino acids. In DNA, the CDR3 is TGTGCCAGCAGCATAGCGGAGCGGGAAGAGACCCAGTACTTC. Translated: CASSIAEREETQYF.

The V and J genes are TRBV25-1 and TRBJ2-5; a possible D gene is TRBD1 (5 bases). CDR1 is MGHDK, CDR2 SYGVNS, per germline. The CDR3 has 11 amino acids. Trimming shortened V by 4 bases and J by 7 bases, and 7 bases separated the two germline ends. In DNA form, the CDR3 reads TGTGCCAGCAGTGTTCAGGGGACCCAGTACTTC. Its translation: CASSVQGTQYF.

The rearrangement uses TRBV9 and TRBJ1-3, with TRBD1 identical over 9 bases. J was trimmed by 3 bases and V by 1 base; bases with no gene match: 2. Germline CDR1 SGDLS, CDR2 YYNGEE. The CDR3 consists of 15 residues. The CDR3, as DNA: TGTGCCAGCAGCGTATCGACAGGGGGTGGAAACACCATATATTTT. As protein: CASSVSTGGGNTIYF.